These 29 T cell receptor beta chains share one sample of origin, sequenced in a study of naive and memory T cell subsets. Two oligonucleotides, mixed equimolar, formed the beta constant-region primer covering TRBC1 and TRBC2. Using its own MiXCR run on the UMI-ligation and nested PCR reads, TCRdb lists one record per CDR3 protein. This table holds roughly 140,000 distinct CDR3 sequences, more than 15% found once. Input material: naive CD4+ T cells from blood. The receptors come from a human donor in good health.

CDR3 loop: CASSPSGQNTGELFF. CDR3 DNA: TGTGCCAGCAGTCCATCGGGACAAAACACCGGGGAGCTGTTTTTT. The chain joins TRBV28 to TRBJ2-2; the D gene is possibly TRBD1 (6 bases). Germline CDR1 is MDHEN and CDR2 is SYDVKM. V was trimmed by 5 bases and J by 2 bases, leaving 12 bases between them. This CDR3 spans 15 amino acids.

This clonotype has only a few counts. The chain combines TRBV12-5 with TRBJ1-5; D is possibly TRBD1 (6 bases). Germline CDR1 and CDR2: LGHNT and FRNRAP. The length of the CDR3 is 18 residues. V lost 0 bases and J 2 bases, leaving 17 bases between the germline ends. The CDR3 spells CASGLVPRGGIGNQPQHF. The CDR3, as DNA: TGTGCTAGTGGTTTGGTACCGAGGGGGGGGATCGGCAATCAGCCCCAGCATTTT.

This clonotype showed up just a few times. The rearrangement joins TRBV7-2 to TRBJ2-5; D tentatively fits TRBD1 or TRBD2 (6 bases each). The ends were cut back, 5 bases at V and 2 bases at J, with 12 bases in the middle. Germline V gene sequence: CDR1 SGHTA, CDR2 FQGNSA. The CDR3 loop spans 14 amino acids. The CDR3 region is CASSQTGGQETQYF. In DNA form, the CDR3 reads TGTGCCAGCAGCCAGACAGGAGGGCAAGAGACCCAGTACTTC.

This clonotype was recorded a few times. V usage is TRBV6-6 and J usage is TRBJ2-3; D is possibly TRBD2 (6 bases). The CDR3 length is 15 residues. With 6 bases removed from V and 4 bases from J, the gap between germline ends came to 17 bases. Germline V gives CDR1 MNHNY, CDR2 SVGAGI (reference sequence). CDR3 residues: CASSGVEGSPDTQYF. For the CDR3, the DNA is TGTGCCAGCAGCGGTGTGGAGGGCAGCCCAGATACGCAGTATTTT.

With regard to this clonotype: The junction shows a germline mismatch at one end, possibly a read error. The chain is built from TRBV23-1 and TRBJ1-4; D unresolved. TRBV23-1 is filed as an ORF, its function uncertain. This CDR3 is 12 amino acids long. The CDR3 coding sequence is TGCGCCAGCAGTCAACCGAAGTCCCAGGCCTGTTTT. Translating it yields CASSQPKSQACF.

This clonotype has just a few counts. V usage is TRBV20-1 and J usage is TRBJ2-7, with 7 bases identical to TRBD2. The length of the CDR3 is 15 residues. Looked up from germline, CDR1 is DFQATT and CDR2 is SNEGSKA (reference sequence). Trimming removed 2 bases from V and 2 bases from J; junction bases left unmatched: 9. Here the CDR3 DNA reads TGCAGTGCTAGAAGAACGGGAGGACACCCCTACGAGCAGTACTTC. Translation gives CSARRTGGHPYEQYF.

The chain recombines TRBV6-1 with TRBJ2-1, with TRBD2 identical over 13 bases. V shed 6 bases and J 4 bases; nucleotides not matched to a gene: 3. This CDR3 contains 15 residues. Germline V gene sequence: CDR1 MNHNS, CDR2 SASEGT. CDR3 residues: CASRGTSGVYNEQFF. The CDR3 nucleotides read TGTGCCAGCAGGGGGACTAGCGGGGTATACAATGAGCAGTTCTTC.

The table lists this clonotype with a few counts. The chain has TRBV5-1 and TRBJ2-3, with TRBD1 matching 8 bases. Per the germline V gene, CDR1 is SGHRS and CDR2 is YFSETQ. The CDR3 sequence is 14 residues long. The V and J ends lost 4 bases and 4 bases, in that order; junction bases with no gene match: 5. DNA for the CDR3: TGCGCCAGCAGCACGTGGACAGGGCCAGATACGCAGTATTTT. It specifies CASSTWTGPDTQYF.

The chain uses TRBV6-5 and TRBJ2-3, with 13 nucleotides matching TRBD2. Germline V gives CDR1 MNHEY, CDR2 SVGAGI. This CDR3 is built from 17 residues. With 2 bases clipped from V and 6 bases from J, the junction kept 8 bases outside the gene matches. The CDR3 DNA reads as TGTGCCAGCAGTTACGGCGAACTAGCGGGAGGGACGGATACGCAGTATTTT. It encodes CASSYGELAGGTDTQYF.

The chain has TRBV11-2 and TRBJ1-2; D is uncertain. This CDR3 region has 15 residues. Germline lookup yields CDR1 SGHAT and CDR2 FQNNGV. Trimming took 0 bases from V and 2 from J, leaving 10 bases between them. The CDR3 sequence: CASSLDLMGNYGYTF. DNA for the CDR3: TGTGCCAGCAGCTTAGATCTAATGGGCAACTATGGCTACACCTTC.

V usage is TRBV6-1 and J usage is TRBJ2-7, with TRBD2 matching over 8 bases. The germline gives CDR1 MNHNS, CDR2 SASEGT. CDR3 length: 17 residues. V lost 2 bases to trimming and J lost 0 bases; unmatched junction nucleotides: 9. The CDR3 loop is CASSESVVGLDSYEQYF. CDR3 bases: TGTGCCAGCAGTGAATCGGTGGTGGGACTAGACTCCTACGAGCAGTACTTC.

The J gene is TRBJ2-3, the V gene TRBV5-1, with a possible D match to TRBD2 (6 bases). Trimming cost V 4 bases and J 4 bases, with 16 bases left between them. The germline gives CDR1 SGHRS, CDR2 YFSETQ. The CDR3 contains 15 residues. CDR3 DNA sequence: TGCGCCAGCAGCCGTGAGAGGGGAGGTCCAGATACGCAGTATTTT. Protein sequence: CASSRERGGPDTQYF.

The chain combines TRBV20-1 with TRBJ2-7; D may correspond to TRBD1 or TRBD2 (5 bases each). The length of the CDR3 is 14 residues. Germline CDR1 is DFQATT and CDR2 is SNEGSKA (reference sequence). V lost 6 bases, J lost 4 bases, and 19 bases lay in between. The CDR3 region has the DNA TGCAGTGCCAATTCCGGGACCGTCCAATACGAGCAGTACTTC. Its translation: CSANSGTVQYEQYF.

This chain uses TRBV10-3 with TRBJ2-3; D not resolved. Per germline, CDR1 ENHRY and CDR2 SYGVKD. The CDR3 totals 15 residues. V lost 3 bases, J lost 1 base, and 11 bases lay in between. The CDR3 loop is CAISDPERGTDTQYF. DNA for the CDR3: TGTGCCATCAGTGACCCAGAAAGGGGCACAGATACGCAGTATTTT.

This clonotype has only a few counts. The V and J genes are TRBV12-3 or TRBV12-4 and TRBJ2-5; D is possibly TRBD2 (5 bases). V was shortened by 5 bases and J by 2 bases, with 18 bases between the two germline ends. The CDR3 runs 16 residues. CDR3 in amino acids: CASSPPRVDFQETQYF. DNA for the CDR3: TGTGCCAGCAGTCCCCCGCGGGTAGATTTTCAAGAGACCCAGTACTTC.

This chain connects TRBV19 to TRBJ1-1, with D hard to call. The V gene lost 3 bases and the J gene lost 1 base, with 12 bases spanning the gap. CDR3 size: 15 residues. In germline, CDR1 is LNHDA, CDR2 SQIVND (reference sequence). The CDR3 sequence: CASSIRSGWNTEAFF. The CDR3 DNA follows: TGTGCCAGTAGTATCCGTAGTGGGTGGAACACTGAAGCTTTCTTT.

This chain joins TRBV7-6 and TRBJ2-7; 10 bases match TRBD2. Germline V gives CDR1 SGHVS, CDR2 FNYEAQ. This CDR3 region has 14 residues. Trimming took 6 bases from V and 4 from J; bases not matched to a gene: 6. DNA for the CDR3: TGTGCCAGCAGGGCTGGACTAGCGGAGTACGAGCAGTACTTC. This encodes CASRAGLAEYEQYF.

This rearrangement joins TRBV7-2 to TRBJ2-7; TRBD1 agrees at 7 bases. V shed 5 bases and J 0 bases; nucleotides not matched to a gene: 7. Germline loops: CDR1 SGHTA, CDR2 FQGNSA. This CDR3 spans 15 amino acids. The CDR3 DNA sequence: TGTGCCAGCAGCATTCGACAGGGACCCTCCTACGAGCAGTACTTC. Translating gives CASSIRQGPSYEQYF.

The chain links TRBV15 to TRBJ2-1, with 7 bases matching TRBD1. V lost 2 bases, J lost 6 bases, and 4 bases stayed unmatched. The CDR3 runs to 14 residues. Germline V gene data show CDR1 as LNHNV and CDR2 as YYDKDF (reference sequence). CDR3 bases: TGTGCCACCAGCAGACAGACAGGGACCAATGAGCAGTTCTTC. The encoded protein is CATSRQTGTNEQFF.

This clonotype has only a few counts. The J gene is TRBJ2-1, the V gene TRBV10-3, with TRBD2 identical over 13 bases. The CDR3 contains 19 residues. Germline V gene sequence: CDR1 ENHRY, CDR2 SYGVKD. Unmatched junction bases numbered 11, after V lost 0 bases and J lost 6 bases. CDR3 in amino acids: CAISESMRLAGGLVNEQFF. The CDR3 DNA sequence: TGTGCCATCAGTGAGTCTATGCGACTAGCGGGAGGTTTGGTCAATGAGCAGTTCTTC.

This chain joins TRBV10-3 and TRBJ2-1; 12 bases line up with TRBD2. CDR1 and CDR2 from the germline V gene are ENHRY and SYGVKD. The length of the CDR3 is 14 residues. V shed 6 bases and J 5 bases; nucleotides not matched to a gene: 2. The CDR3 nucleotides are TGTGCCATCAGAAGGACTAGCGGGAACAATGAGCAGTTCTTC. Its protein is CAIRRTSGNNEQFF.

This chain connects TRBV27 to TRBJ2-2; D is undetermined. The CDR3 has 11 amino acids. The V and J ends lost 8 bases and 0 bases respectively, with 1 base between them. Germline V gene data show CDR1 as MNHEY and CDR2 as SMNVEV (reference sequence). In nucleotides, the CDR3 is TGTGCCAGCTCGAACACCGGGGAGCTGTTTTTT. It yields the protein CASSNTGELFF.

The chain employs TRBV7-2 and TRBJ1-2; 10 bases align to TRBD1. The CDR3 runs to 16 residues. CDR1 and CDR2 (germline): SGHTA, FQGNSA. V was clipped by 2 bases and J by 2 bases; unmatched bases: 5. The CDR3 bases are TGTGCCAGCAGCTTACGGACAGGGGGTGAAAACTATGGCTACACCTTC. This gives the protein CASSLRTGGENYGYTF.

This clonotype was picked up a small number of times. This sequence joins TRBV6-6 and TRBJ1-3; D is ambiguous. CDR1 and CDR2 from the germline V gene are MNHNY and SVGAGI (reference sequence). CDR3 length: 14 residues. Trimming cost V 6 bases and J 0 bases, with 9 bases left between them. Here the CDR3 reads CASSQRVSGNTIYF. In nucleotides, the CDR3 is TGTGCCAGCAGCCAGAGAGTCTCTGGAAACACCATATATTTT.

This clonotype has only a few counts. The CDR3 reads CASSPRTGGATNEKLFF. The CDR3, as DNA: TGTGCCAGCAGCCCACGGACAGGGGGTGCAACTAATGAAAAACTGTTTTTT. This chain joins TRBV7-9 and TRBJ1-4; 10 nucleotides agree with TRBD1. V dropped 5 bases and J dropped 0; count of bases not matched to a gene: 6. This CDR3 comprises 17 residues. CDR1 and CDR2 from the germline V gene are SEHNR and FQNEAQ (reference sequence).

This clonotype showed up many times. This chain connects TRBV19 to TRBJ2-2; D remains ambiguous. The germline V gene encodes CDR1 LNHDA and CDR2 SQIVND (reference sequence). The length of the CDR3 is 13 residues. Between the trimmed V and J ends, which lost 7 bases and 6 bases, there was a span of 12 bases. CDR3 bases: TGTGCCAGTACTCGTCTATTTGCCGGGGAGCTGTTTTTT. Amino acid sequence: CASTRLFAGELFF.

This clonotype was recorded many times. This chain uses TRBV7-2 with TRBJ2-5; D perhaps matches TRBD1 (6 bases). With 3 bases removed from V and 2 bases from J, the gap between germline ends came to 10 bases. The CDR3 spans 14 residues. CDR1 SGHTA and CDR2 FQGNSA come from the germline V gene. The CDR3 DNA is TGTGCCAGCAGCTTGCAGGGGTGGCAAGAGACCCAGTACTTC. This encodes CASSLQGWQETQYF.

The V call is TRBV5-1, the J call TRBJ2-1; tentative D call: TRBD2 (6 bases). The V and J ends lost 2 bases and 1 base respectively, with 13 bases between them. Germline V gene data show CDR1 as SGHRS and CDR2 as YFSETQ. The CDR3 runs 16 residues. In nucleotides, the CDR3 is TGCGCCAGCAGCTTTGGCGGGGCCGGATCCTACAATGAGCAGTTCTTC. Its protein product is CASSFGGAGSYNEQFF. The full variable domain, with the rest looked up from reference TRBV5-1 and TRBJ2-1, is KAGVTQTPRYLIKTRGQQVTLSCSPISGHRSVSWYQQTPGQGLQFLFEYFSETQRNKGNFPGRFSGRQFSNSRSEMNVSTLELGDSALYLCASSFGGAGSYNEQFFGPGTRLTVL.

This clonotype was detected only a few times. The rearrangement links TRBV14 to TRBJ1-2, with D hard to call. This CDR3 has 13 amino acids. CDR1 is SGHDN, CDR2 FVKESK, per germline. The V end was cut by 4 bases, the J end by 4 bases, with 10 bases between. The CDR3 sequence is CASSPSVFYGYTF. DNA for the CDR3: TGTGCCAGCAGCCCATCGGTATTCTATGGCTACACCTTC.